A single sample gave rise to the 6 T cell receptor beta chains below, sequenced in a study of control samples from healthy donors and cancer patients. Clones were read by immunoSEQ multiplex PCR, and TCRdb kept only the in-frame ones, dropping some. The sample lists 150,000 or so clones; approximately 94% were seen once. Sequencing was done on a sample of blood. Receptors originate from a man in his late teens or twenties in good health.

This chain joins TRBV5-8 and TRBJ2-1; 7 bases match TRBD2. Per germline, CDR1 SGHTS and CDR2 YDEGEE. The trim removed 1 base at V and 10 bases at J, leaving 8 bases unmatched. The CDR3 totals 14 residues. As DNA, the CDR3 is TGTGCCAGCAGCTTGCGGCGGGAGTTGGGGGAGCAGTTCTTC. Its translation is CASSLRRELGEQFF.

This chain links TRBV10-3 with TRBJ1-5, with 9 bases aligning to TRBD1. The germline V gene has CDR1 ENHRY and CDR2 SYGVKD. CDR3 length: 14 amino acids. V shed 6 bases and J 7 bases; nucleotides not matched to a gene: 7. CDR3 in amino acids: CAISDRGRGQPQHF. CDR3 DNA sequence: TGTGCCATCAGCGACAGGGGGAGGGGGCAGCCCCAGCATTTT.

This clone was found once. This chain links TRBV28 with TRBJ1-2, with a weak D call TRBD1 (5 bases). V dropped 8 bases and J dropped 7 bases, with 14 bases sitting between them. From germline, CDR1 is MDHEN and CDR2 SYDVKM. The CDR3 contains 12 residues. The CDR3 sequence: CASGGGTLGYTF. The CDR3 DNA is TGTGCCAGCGGTGGGGGTACGCTTGGCTACACCTTC.

V and J are TRBV3-1 (or the pseudogene TRBV3-2) and TRBJ2-2, with no clear D. The CDR3 spans 14 residues. Germline V gene sequence: CDR1 LGHDT, CDR2 YNNKEL (reference sequence). V shed 4 bases and J shed 3 bases, with 9 bases lying between them. The CDR3 spells CASSPDLDTGELFF. The CDR3 DNA reads as TGTGCCAGCAGCCCCGACTTAGACACCGGGGAGCTGTTTTTT.

V and J are TRBV7-9 and TRBJ2-5; perhaps D is TRBD1 or TRBD2 (7 bases each). CDR3 length: 16 residues. Germline CDR1 reads SEHNR; CDR2 reads FQNEAQ (reference sequence). Trimming cost V 8 bases and J 2 bases, with 21 bases left between them. DNA of the CDR3: TGTGCCAGCTTCCGAATCGGGGGGACAGTACAAGAGACCCAGTACTTC. It codes for CASFRIGGTVQETQYF.

The chain combines TRBV28 with TRBJ2-7; 9 positions match TRBD2. Germline CDR1 reads MDHEN; CDR2 reads SYDVKM. V trimming: 2 bases; J trimming: 12 bases; junction bases outside the gene matches: 11. CDR3 size: 14 residues. As DNA, the CDR3 is TGTGCCAGCAGTTTAAACCCCGCTAGCGGGACGCGGTACTTC. Protein sequence: CASSLNPASGTRYF.